The present T cell receptor (beta chain) was sequenced within a study of cytomegalovirus exposure and HLA in healthy donors. General observations from the study: TCR association rates varied by HLA locus in a later analysis, with DRB1 highest and HLA-C lowest. The majority of CMV-associated TCR beta chains were reported as apparently HLA-restricted in a later analysis.

In the PCR, 60 Vbeta and 13 Jbeta primers were used. The repertoire was sequenced with immunoSEQ multiplex PCR; TCRdb's copy has only in-frame clones and lacks some. Of about 200,000 clones in the sample, 60% to 80% are singletons; the top ten hold 3.5% to 4%. Trimming pared 5 bases from V and 4 bases from J, leaving 14 bases between. Germline V CDR1 and CDR2: MNHEY, SVGAGI. The CDR3 is 14 residues long. Comment on this clone: Its specificity is not known.

There were likely unrecorded immune exposures, though donors were nominally healthy when sampled. This chain connects TRBV6-5 to TRBJ1-2; no definite D call. The sequenced material came from PBMCs. The receptor's source is a male donor in good health and CMV-seronegative. CDR3 DNA sequence: TGTGCCAGCAGTCCCGAAGGAGGACCCTATGGCTACACCTTC. Translating it yields CASSPEGGPYGYTF.